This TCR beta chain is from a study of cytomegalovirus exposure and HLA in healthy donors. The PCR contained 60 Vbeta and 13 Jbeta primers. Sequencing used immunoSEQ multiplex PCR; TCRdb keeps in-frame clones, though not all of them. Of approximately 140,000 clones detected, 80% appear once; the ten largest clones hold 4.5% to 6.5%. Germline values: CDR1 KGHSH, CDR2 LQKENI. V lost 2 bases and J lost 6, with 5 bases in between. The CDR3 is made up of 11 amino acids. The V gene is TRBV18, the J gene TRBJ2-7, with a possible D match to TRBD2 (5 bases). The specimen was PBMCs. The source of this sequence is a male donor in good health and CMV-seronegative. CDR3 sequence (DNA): TGTGCCAGCTCACCAGGGAGCGAGCAGTACTTC. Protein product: CASSPGSEQYF.